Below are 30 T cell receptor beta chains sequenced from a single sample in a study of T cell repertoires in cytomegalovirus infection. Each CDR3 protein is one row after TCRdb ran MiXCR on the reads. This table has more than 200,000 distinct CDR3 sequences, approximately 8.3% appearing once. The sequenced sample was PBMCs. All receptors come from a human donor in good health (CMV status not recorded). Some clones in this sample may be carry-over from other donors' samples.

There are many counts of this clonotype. CDR3 in amino acids: CASSLYDRSDGYTF. CDR3 bases: TGTGCCAGCAGCTTATATGACAGGTCAGATGGCTACACCTTC. The gene calls are TRBV7-8 and TRBJ1-2, with a possible D match to TRBD1 (6 bases). Looked up from germline, CDR1 is SGHVS and CDR2 is FQNEAQ. The CDR3 has 14 amino acids. Trimming cost V 2 bases and J 6 bases, with 13 bases left between them.

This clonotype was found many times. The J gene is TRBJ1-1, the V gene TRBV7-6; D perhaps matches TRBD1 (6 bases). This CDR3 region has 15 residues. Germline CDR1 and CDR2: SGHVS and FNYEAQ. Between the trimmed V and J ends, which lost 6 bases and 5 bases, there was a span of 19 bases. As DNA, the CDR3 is TGTGCCAGCAGACCCACGACAGGAGTTGGGACTGAAGCTTTCTTT. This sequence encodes CASRPTTGVGTEAFF. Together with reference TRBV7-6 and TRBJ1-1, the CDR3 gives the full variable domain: GAGVSQSPRYKVTKRGQDVALRCDPISGHVSLYWYRQALGQGPEFLTYFNYEAQQDKSGLPNDRFSAERPEGSISTLTIQRTEQRDSAMYRCASRPTTGVGTEAFFGQGTRLTVV.

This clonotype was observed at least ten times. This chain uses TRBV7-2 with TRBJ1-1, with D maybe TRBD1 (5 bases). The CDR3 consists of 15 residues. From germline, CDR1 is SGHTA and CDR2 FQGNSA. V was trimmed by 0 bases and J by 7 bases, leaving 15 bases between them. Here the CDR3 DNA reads TGTGCCAGCAGCTTAGCGGTTATTTCGACAGTTGAAGCTTTCTTT. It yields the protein CASSLAVISTVEAFF.

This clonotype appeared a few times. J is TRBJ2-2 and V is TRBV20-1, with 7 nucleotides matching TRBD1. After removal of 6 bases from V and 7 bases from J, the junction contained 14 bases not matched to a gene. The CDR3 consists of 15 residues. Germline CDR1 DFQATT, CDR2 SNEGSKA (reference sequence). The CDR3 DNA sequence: TGCAGTGCCCTTACGACAGGGAAGGTTAACGGGGAGCTGTTTTTT. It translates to CSALTTGKVNGELFF.

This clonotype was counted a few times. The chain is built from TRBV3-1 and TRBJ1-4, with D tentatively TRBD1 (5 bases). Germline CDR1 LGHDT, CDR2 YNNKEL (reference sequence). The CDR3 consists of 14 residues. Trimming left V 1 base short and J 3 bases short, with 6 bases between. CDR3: CASSQAGPNEKLFF. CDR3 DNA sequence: TGTGCCAGCAGCCAAGCAGGGCCTAATGAAAAACTGTTTTTT.

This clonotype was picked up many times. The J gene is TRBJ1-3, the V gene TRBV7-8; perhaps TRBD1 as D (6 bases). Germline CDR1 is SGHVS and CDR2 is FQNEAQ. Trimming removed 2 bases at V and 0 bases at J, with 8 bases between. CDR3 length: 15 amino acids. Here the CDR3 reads CASSLHRASGNTIYF. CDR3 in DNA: TGTGCCAGCAGCTTACACAGGGCCTCTGGAAACACCATATATTTT.

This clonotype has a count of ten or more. CDR3 in DNA: TGTGCCAGCAGTGATTCAGGGGGCTTCACTGAAGCTTTCTTT. Protein product: CASSDSGGFTEAFF. The chain recombines TRBV6-1 with TRBJ1-1; TRBD1 matches 8 bases. This CDR3 spans 14 amino acids. Germline V lookup: CDR1 MNHNS, CDR2 SASEGT. J was trimmed by 4 bases and V by 3 bases; bases with no gene match: 4.

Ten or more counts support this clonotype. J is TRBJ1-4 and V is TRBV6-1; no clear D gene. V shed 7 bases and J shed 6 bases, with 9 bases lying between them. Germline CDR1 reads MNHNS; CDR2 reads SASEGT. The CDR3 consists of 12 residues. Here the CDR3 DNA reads TGTGCCAGCACTCGAGCGGATGAAAAACTGTTTTTT. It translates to CASTRADEKLFF.

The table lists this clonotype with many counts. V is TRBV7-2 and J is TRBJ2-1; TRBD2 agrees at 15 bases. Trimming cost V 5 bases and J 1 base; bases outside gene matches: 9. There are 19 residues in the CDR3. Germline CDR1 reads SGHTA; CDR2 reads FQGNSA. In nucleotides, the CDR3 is TGTGCCAGCAGCCCCACCGGACTAGCGGGAGGGCCATCCTACAATGAGCAGTTCTTC. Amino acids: CASSPTGLAGGPSYNEQFF.

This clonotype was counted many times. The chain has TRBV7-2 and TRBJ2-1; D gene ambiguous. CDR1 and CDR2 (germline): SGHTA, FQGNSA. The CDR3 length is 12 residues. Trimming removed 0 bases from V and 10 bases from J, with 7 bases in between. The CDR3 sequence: CASSLASREQFF. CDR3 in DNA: TGTGCCAGCAGCTTAGCTAGCCGAGAGCAGTTCTTC.

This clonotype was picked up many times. The CDR3 spells CASSPGRQGNYGYTF. The CDR3 nucleotides read TGTGCCAGCAGCCCTGGGCGGCAGGGTAACTATGGCTACACCTTC. This rearrangement joins TRBV7-2 to TRBJ1-2; D possibly corresponds to TRBD1 (5 bases). The CDR3 covers 15 residues. Germline lookup yields CDR1 SGHTA and CDR2 FQGNSA. V was clipped by 5 bases and J by 1 base, with 14 bases between them.

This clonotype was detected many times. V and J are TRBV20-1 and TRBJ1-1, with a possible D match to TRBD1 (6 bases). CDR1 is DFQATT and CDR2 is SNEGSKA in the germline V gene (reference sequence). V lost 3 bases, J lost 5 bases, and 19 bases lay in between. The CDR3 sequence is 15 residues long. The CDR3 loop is CSASSQGGARTEAFF. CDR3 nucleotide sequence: TGCAGTGCTAGTTCCCAAGGGGGGGCAAGAACTGAAGCTTTCTTT.

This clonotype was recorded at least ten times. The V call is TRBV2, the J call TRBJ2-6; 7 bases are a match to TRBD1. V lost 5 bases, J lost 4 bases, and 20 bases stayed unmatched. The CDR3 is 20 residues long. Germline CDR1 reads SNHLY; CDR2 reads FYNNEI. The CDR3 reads CASSPPLDRVTLSGANVLTF. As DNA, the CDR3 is TGTGCCAGCAGTCCCCCCCTTGACAGGGTAACATTGTCCGGGGCCAACGTCCTGACTTTC.

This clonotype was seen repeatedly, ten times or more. The CDR3 protein is CASSEEERRTEAFF. CDR3 coding DNA: TGTGCCAGCAGTGAGGAAGAAAGGCGGACTGAAGCTTTCTTT. The chain recombines TRBV6-1 with TRBJ1-1; no clear D gene. The CDR3 length is 14 residues. CDR1 and CDR2 (germline): MNHNS, SASEGT. Trimming took off 3 bases at V and 5 bases at J, with 13 bases between the two ends.

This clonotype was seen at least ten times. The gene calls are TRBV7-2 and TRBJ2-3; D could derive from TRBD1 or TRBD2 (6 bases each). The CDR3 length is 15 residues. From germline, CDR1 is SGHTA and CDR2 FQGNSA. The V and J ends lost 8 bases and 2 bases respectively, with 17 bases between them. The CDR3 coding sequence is TGTGCCAGCTCCAAATCCGGGGGCCCCACAGATACGCAGTATTTT. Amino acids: CASSKSGGPTDTQYF.

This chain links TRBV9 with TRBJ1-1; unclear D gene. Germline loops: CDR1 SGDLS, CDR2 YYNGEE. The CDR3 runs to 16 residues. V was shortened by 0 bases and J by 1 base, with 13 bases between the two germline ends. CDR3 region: CASSVAVQLSNTEAFF. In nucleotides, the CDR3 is TGTGCCAGCAGCGTAGCTGTCCAGCTTTCGAACACTGAAGCTTTCTTT.

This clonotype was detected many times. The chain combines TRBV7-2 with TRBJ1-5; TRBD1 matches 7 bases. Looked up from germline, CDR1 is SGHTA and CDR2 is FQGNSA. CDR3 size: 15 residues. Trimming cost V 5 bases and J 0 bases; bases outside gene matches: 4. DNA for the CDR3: TGTGCCAGCAGCCCGGGGACAGTTAGCAATCAGCCCCAGCATTTT. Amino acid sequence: CASSPGTVSNQPQHF. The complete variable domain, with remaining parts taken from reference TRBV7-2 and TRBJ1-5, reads GAGVSQSPSNKVTEKGKDVELRCDPISGHTALYWYRQSLGQGLEFLIYFQGNSAPDKSGLPSDRFSAERTGGSVSTLTIQRTQQEDSAVYLCASSPGTVSNQPQHFGDGTRLSIL.

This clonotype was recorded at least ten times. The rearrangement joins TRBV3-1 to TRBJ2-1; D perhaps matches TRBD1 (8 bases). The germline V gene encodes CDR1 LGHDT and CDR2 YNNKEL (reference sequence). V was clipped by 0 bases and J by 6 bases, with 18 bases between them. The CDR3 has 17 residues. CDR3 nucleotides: TGTGCCAGCAGCCAAGATCCGGGGGGACAGGCATCCAATGAGCAGTTCTTC. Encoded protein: CASSQDPGGQASNEQFF.

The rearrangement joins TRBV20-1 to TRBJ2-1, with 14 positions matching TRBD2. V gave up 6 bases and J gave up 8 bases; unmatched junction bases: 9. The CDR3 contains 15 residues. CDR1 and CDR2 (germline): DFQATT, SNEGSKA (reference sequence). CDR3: CSAKSGLAGVYEQFF. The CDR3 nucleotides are TGCAGTGCCAAGTCGGGACTAGCGGGAGTCTATGAGCAGTTCTTC.

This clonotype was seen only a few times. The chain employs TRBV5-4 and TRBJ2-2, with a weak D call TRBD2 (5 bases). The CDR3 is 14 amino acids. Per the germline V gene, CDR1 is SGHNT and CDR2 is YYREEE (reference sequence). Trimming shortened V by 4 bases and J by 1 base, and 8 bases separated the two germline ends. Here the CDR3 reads CASSRTWNTGELFF. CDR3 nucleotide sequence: TGTGCCAGCAGCCGGACTTGGAACACCGGGGAGCTGTTTTTT.

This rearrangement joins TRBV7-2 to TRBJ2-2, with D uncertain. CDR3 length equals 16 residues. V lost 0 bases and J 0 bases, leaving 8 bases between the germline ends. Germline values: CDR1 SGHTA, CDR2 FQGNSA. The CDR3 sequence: CASSLAGRPNTGELFF. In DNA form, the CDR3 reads TGTGCCAGCAGCTTAGCAGGCAGACCGAACACCGGGGAGCTGTTTTTT. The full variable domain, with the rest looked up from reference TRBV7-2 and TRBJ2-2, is GAGVSQSPSNKVTEKGKDVELRCDPISGHTALYWYRQSLGQGLEFLIYFQGNSAPDKSGLPSDRFSAERTGGSVSTLTIQRTQQEDSAVYLCASSLAGRPNTGELFFGEGSRLTVL.

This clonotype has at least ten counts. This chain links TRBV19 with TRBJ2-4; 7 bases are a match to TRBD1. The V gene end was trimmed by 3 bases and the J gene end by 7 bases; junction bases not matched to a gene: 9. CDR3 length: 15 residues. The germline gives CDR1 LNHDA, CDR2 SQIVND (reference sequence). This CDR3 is CASSIRPTGKNIQYF. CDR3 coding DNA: TGTGCCAGTAGTATTAGGCCGACAGGGAAGAACATTCAGTACTTC.

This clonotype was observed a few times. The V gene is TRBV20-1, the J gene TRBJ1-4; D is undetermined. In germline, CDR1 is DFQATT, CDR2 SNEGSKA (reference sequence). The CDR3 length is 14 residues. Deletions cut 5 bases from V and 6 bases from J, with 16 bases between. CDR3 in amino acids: CSALEPGAHEKLFF. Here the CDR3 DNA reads TGCAGTGCTCTAGAGCCCGGAGCCCATGAAAAACTGTTTTTT.

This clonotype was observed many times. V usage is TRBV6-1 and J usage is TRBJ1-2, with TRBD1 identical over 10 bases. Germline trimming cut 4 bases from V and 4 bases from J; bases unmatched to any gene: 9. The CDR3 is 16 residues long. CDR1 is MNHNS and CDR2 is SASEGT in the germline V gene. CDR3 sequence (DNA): TGTGCCAGCAGTGTTATCCCGGGACAGGGGTCCTATGGCTACACCTTC. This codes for CASSVIPGQGSYGYTF.

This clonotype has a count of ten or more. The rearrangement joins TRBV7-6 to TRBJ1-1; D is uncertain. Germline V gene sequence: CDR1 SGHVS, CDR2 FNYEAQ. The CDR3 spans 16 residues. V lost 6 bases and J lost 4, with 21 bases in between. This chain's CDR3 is CASRPLSRVSGTEAFF. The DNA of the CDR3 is TGTGCCAGCAGGCCCCTTTCGAGGGTGTCAGGCACTGAAGCTTTCTTT. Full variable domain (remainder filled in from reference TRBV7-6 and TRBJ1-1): GAGVSQSPRYKVTKRGQDVALRCDPISGHVSLYWYRQALGQGPEFLTYFNYEAQQDKSGLPNDRFSAERPEGSISTLTIQRTEQRDSAMYRCASRPLSRVSGTEAFFGQGTRLTVV.

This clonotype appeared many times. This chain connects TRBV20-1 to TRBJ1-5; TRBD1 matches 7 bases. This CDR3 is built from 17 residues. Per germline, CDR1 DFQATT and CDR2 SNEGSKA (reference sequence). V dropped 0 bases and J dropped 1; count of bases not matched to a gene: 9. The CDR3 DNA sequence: TGCAGTGCTAGAGAGAACGTACAGGGGCGAAGCAATCAGCCCCAGCATTTT. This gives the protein CSARENVQGRSNQPQHF.

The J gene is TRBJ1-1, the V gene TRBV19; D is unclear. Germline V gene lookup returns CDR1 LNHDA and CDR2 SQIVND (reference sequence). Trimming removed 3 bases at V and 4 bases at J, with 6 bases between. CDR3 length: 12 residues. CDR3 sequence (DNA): TGTGCCAGTAGTATGGGCCGCACTGAAGCTTTCTTT. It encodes CASSMGRTEAFF. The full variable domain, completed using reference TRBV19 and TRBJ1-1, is DGGITQSPKYLFRKEGQNVTLSCEQNLNHDAMYWYRQDPGQGLRLIYYSQIVNDFQKGDIAEGYSVSREKKESFPLTVTSAQKNPTAFYLCASSMGRTEAFFGQGTRLTVV.

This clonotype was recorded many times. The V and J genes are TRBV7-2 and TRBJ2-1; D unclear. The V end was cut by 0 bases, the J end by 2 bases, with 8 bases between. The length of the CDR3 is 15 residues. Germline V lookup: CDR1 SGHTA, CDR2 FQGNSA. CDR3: CASSLAYGPYNEQFF. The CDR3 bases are TGTGCCAGCAGCTTAGCCTATGGTCCCTACAATGAGCAGTTCTTC.

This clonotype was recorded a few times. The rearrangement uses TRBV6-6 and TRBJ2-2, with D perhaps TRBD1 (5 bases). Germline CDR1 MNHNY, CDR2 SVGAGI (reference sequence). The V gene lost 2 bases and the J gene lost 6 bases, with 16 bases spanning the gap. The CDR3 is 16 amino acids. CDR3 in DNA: TGTGCCAGCAGTTACAAGAGTCAGGGCAGGTCCGGGGAGCTGTTTTTT. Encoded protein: CASSYKSQGRSGELFF.

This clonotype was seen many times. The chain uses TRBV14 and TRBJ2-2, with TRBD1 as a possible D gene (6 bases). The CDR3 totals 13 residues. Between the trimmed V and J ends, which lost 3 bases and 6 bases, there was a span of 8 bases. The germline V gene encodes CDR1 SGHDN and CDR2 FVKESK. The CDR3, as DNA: TGTGCCAGCAGCCAGAACAGGGCCGGGGAGCTGTTTTTT. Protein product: CASSQNRAGELFF.